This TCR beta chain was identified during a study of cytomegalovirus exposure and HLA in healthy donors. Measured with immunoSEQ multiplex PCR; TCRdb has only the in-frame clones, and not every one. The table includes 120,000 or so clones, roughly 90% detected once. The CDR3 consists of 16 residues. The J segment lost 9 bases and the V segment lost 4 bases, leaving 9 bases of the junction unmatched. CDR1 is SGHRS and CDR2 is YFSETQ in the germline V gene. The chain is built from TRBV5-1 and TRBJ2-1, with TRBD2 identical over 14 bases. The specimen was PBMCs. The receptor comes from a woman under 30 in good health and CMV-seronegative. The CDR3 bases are TGCGCCAGCAGCCAAAGACTAGCGGGAGGGTTCGGTGAGCAGTTCTTC. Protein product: CASSQRLAGGFGEQFF.